This TCR beta chain was documented in a study of blood T cell repertoires in COVID-19. Study-level background: Whether acute or convalescent, the COVID-19 samples came from the United States, Italy and Spain.

TCRdb's copy holds only in-frame clones and misses some; the assay was immunoSEQ multiplex PCR. The profile covers some 340,000 clones, with around four fifths appearing a single time and over 4.5% taken by the ten largest. The CDR3 has 11 residues. V shed 2 bases and J shed 7 bases, with 3 bases lying between them. Germline loops: CDR1 MNHEY, CDR2 SVGEGT. Material: PBMCs or T cells enriched from blood (not recorded which). This sequence joins TRBV6-2 or TRBV6-3 and TRBJ2-1; D gene unclear. The sequence was obtained from a woman aged 50 to 60 who had recovered from COVID-19. CDR3 amino acids: CASSYPNEQFF. The CDR3 DNA sequence: TGTGCCAGCAGTTACCCGAATGAGCAGTTCTTC.